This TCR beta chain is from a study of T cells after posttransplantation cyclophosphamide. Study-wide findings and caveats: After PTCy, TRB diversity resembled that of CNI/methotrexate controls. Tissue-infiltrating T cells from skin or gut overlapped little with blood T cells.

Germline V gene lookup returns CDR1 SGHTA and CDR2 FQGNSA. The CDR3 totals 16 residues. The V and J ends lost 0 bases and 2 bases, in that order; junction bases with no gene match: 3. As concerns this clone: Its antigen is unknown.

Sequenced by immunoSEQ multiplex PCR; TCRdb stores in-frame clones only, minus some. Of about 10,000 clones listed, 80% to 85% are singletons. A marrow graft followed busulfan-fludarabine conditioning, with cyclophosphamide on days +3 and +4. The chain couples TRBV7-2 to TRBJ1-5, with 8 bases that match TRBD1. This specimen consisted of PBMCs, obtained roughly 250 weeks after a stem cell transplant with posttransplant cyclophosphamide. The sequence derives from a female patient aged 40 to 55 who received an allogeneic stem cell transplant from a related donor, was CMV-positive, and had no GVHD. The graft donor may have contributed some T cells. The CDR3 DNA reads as TGTGCCAGCAGCTTAGCGGGCAGGGGGCGCAATCAGCCCCAGCATTTT. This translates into CASSLAGRGRNQPQHF. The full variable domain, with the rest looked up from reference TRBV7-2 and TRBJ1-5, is GAGVSQSPSNKVTEKGKDVELRCDPISGHTALYWYRQSLGQGLEFLIYFQGNSAPDKSGLPSDRFSAERTGGSVSTLTIQRTQQEDSAVYLCASSLAGRGRNQPQHFGDGTRLSIL.